These 22 T cell receptor beta chains were all obtained from the same sample, sequenced in a study of vaccination effects on CD4 cells after COVID-19. Between days 9 and 11 of culture, CD4+ T cells were separated out. Everyone in the study got two shots of either the BNT162b2 or mRNA-1273 vaccine. TCRdb's table, derived via immunoSEQ multiplex PCR, lists solely in-frame clones and lacks some. The sample has about 45,000 clones; over 60% are singletons. The antigens these receptors bind are not known. The specimen comprised CD4+ T cells from PBMCs cultured without peptide, sampled after COVID-19 vaccination. These receptors all stem from a human donor who received a COVID-19 vaccine.

The V and J genes are TRBV3-1 (or the pseudogene TRBV3-2) and TRBJ2-1; TRBD2 agrees at 7 bases. Germline CDR1 reads LGHDT; CDR2 reads YNNKEL (reference sequence). V gave up 0 bases and J gave up 10 bases; unmatched junction bases: 6. The CDR3 has 14 amino acids. The CDR3 nucleotides read TGTGCCAGCAGCCAAGAACCACGTAGCGGGGAGCAGTTCTTC. Protein sequence: CASSQEPRSGEQFF.

The chain links TRBV11-1 to TRBJ1-6; no definite D call. CDR1 and CDR2 (germline): SGHAT, FQDESV (reference sequence). The CDR3 totals 14 residues. With 3 bases removed from V and 7 bases from J, the gap between germline ends came to 10 bases. The CDR3 bases are TGTGCCAGCAGCTTGTTAAATAAGAATTCACCCCTCCACTTT. Translating gives CASSLLNKNSPLHF.

This chain links TRBV5-4 with TRBJ2-2; 7 nucleotides line up with TRBD2. Germline lookup yields CDR1 SGHNT and CDR2 YYREEE (reference sequence). This CDR3 comprises 15 residues. The junction had 1 base not matched to a gene; V was cut back by 0 bases and J by 2 bases. The CDR3 loop reads CASSLASGNTGELFF. The DNA of the CDR3 is TGTGCCAGCAGCTTGGCTAGCGGAAACACCGGGGAGCTGTTTTTT.

The gene calls are TRBV5-1 and TRBJ2-2; 10 nucleotides match TRBD1. This CDR3 comprises 14 residues. With V trimmed by 4 bases and J by 9 bases, 6 bases remained unmatched. Germline V lookup: CDR1 SGHRS, CDR2 YFSETQ. The CDR3 here is CASSPRTGGRELFF. In DNA, the CDR3 is TGCGCCAGCAGCCCCCGGACAGGGGGTAGGGAGCTGTTTTTT.

CDR3: CASSPQMGNTEAFF. CDR3 DNA sequence: TGCGCCAGCAGCCCCCAGATGGGGAACACTGAAGCTTTCTTT. The gene calls are TRBV5-1 and TRBJ1-1; D is unclear. The germline gives CDR1 SGHRS, CDR2 YFSETQ. This CDR3 contains 14 residues. The ends were cut back, 4 bases at V and 1 base at J, with 11 bases in the middle.

This clone was seen a few times. The chain carries TRBV11-2 and TRBJ2-1; D is undetermined. Trimming shortened V by 1 base and J by 1 base, and 2 bases separated the two germline ends. The CDR3 has 13 amino acids. Looked up from germline, CDR1 is SGHAT and CDR2 is FQNNGV. The CDR3: CASSLGSYNEQFF. In DNA, the CDR3 is TGTGCCAGCAGCTTAGGTTCCTACAATGAGCAGTTCTTC.

This chain connects TRBV30 to TRBJ2-5; D ambiguous. Germline V CDR1 and CDR2: GTSNPN, SVGIG (reference sequence). There are 11 residues in the CDR3. V dropped 0 bases and J dropped 5 bases, with 4 bases sitting between them. The CDR3 spells CAWSVVETQYF. CDR3 DNA sequence: TGTGCCTGGAGTGTAGTTGAGACCCAGTACTTC.

The chain couples TRBV4-2 to TRBJ2-2; D is ambiguous. V lost 0 bases and J lost 1, with 12 bases in between. The germline V gene encodes CDR1 LGHNA and CDR2 YNFKEQ. The CDR3 extends over 17 amino acids. The CDR3 protein is CASSQDRELGNTGELFF. Here the CDR3 DNA reads TGTGCCAGCAGCCAAGATCGCGAGCTAGGGAACACCGGGGAGCTGTTTTTT.

V gene TRBV19 combines with J gene TRBJ2-7; possibly TRBD2 for D (6 bases). In germline, CDR1 is LNHDA, CDR2 SQIVND (reference sequence). This CDR3 contains 15 residues. V shed 3 bases and J shed 0 bases, with 12 bases lying between them. The DNA for the CDR3 is TGTGCCAGTAGTATTGTGGGGGGTAGCTCCTACGAGCAGTACTTC. Amino acids: CASSIVGGSSYEQYF.

This chain joins TRBV23-1 and TRBJ2-5; the match to TRBD1 covers 8 bases. TRBV23-1 is an ORF; its function is uncertain. The length of the CDR3 is 16 residues. With V trimmed by 4 bases and J by 0 bases, 7 bases remained unmatched. CDR3 region: CASSLLDRADQETQYF. CDR3 nucleotide sequence: TGCGCCAGCAGTCTCTTGGACAGGGCTGACCAAGAGACCCAGTACTTC.

This chain uses TRBV25-1 with TRBJ2-1, with 15 bases identical to TRBD2. Trimming removed 1 base from V and 6 bases from J; junction bases left unmatched: 4. Germline V CDR1 and CDR2: MGHDK, SYGVNS. The CDR3 is 17 amino acids. CDR3: CASSELGGLAGGNEQFF. The CDR3 DNA is TGTGCCAGCAGTGAATTGGGGGGACTAGCGGGAGGCAATGAGCAGTTCTTC.

The chain carries TRBV7-2 and TRBJ2-1, with 8 nucleotides matching TRBD2. The V segment lost 4 bases and the J segment 2 bases; nucleotides outside the gene matches: 4. The CDR3 is made up of 15 amino acids. Germline V CDR1 and CDR2: SGHTA, FQGNSA. The CDR3 reads CASSSIAGTYNEQFF. In nucleotides, the CDR3 is TGTGCCAGCAGCTCAATAGCGGGAACCTACAATGAGCAGTTCTTC.

This chain connects TRBV18 to TRBJ2-2; the D gene is possibly TRBD2 (6 bases). V shed 6 bases and J shed 2 bases, with 10 bases lying between them. The CDR3 has 14 residues. Per germline, CDR1 KGHSH and CDR2 LQKENI. This CDR3 is CASSWRDNTGELFF. The DNA for the CDR3 is TGTGCCAGCTCGTGGCGGGACAACACCGGGGAGCTGTTTTTT. The complete variable domain, with remaining parts taken from reference TRBV18 and TRBJ2-2, reads NAGVMQNPRHLVRRRGQEARLRCSPMKGHSHVYWYRQLPEEGLKFMVYLQKENIIDESGMPKERFSAEFPKEGPSILRIQQVVRGDSAAYFCASSWRDNTGELFFGEGSRLTVL.

The V gene is TRBV2, the J gene TRBJ2-5, with 8 bases lining up with TRBD2. The J segment lost 5 bases and the V segment lost 4 bases, leaving 9 bases of the junction unmatched. This CDR3 comprises 15 residues. Germline V gene sequence: CDR1 SNHLY, CDR2 FYNNEI. The DNA for the CDR3 is TGTGCCAGCAGTGTAGGGGGACTAGGAGGGGAGACCCAGTACTTC. Residues: CASSVGGLGGETQYF.

This clone appeared a few times. This rearrangement joins TRBV30 to TRBJ1-2; TRBD1 is a possible D gene (6 bases). Germline loops: CDR1 GTSNPN, CDR2 SVGIG (reference sequence). The CDR3 has 14 amino acids. V was shortened by 3 bases and J by 5 bases, with 16 bases between the two germline ends. The CDR3 DNA sequence: TGTGCCTGGAGAGTCCGTGAAGGGGGGTATGGCTACACCTTC. This codes for CAWRVREGGYGYTF.

This chain uses TRBV7-8 with TRBJ1-5, with 9 bases fitting TRBD1. There are 15 residues in the CDR3. Germline V lookup: CDR1 SGHVS, CDR2 FQNEAQ. V lost 5 bases and J lost 6; bases outside the gene matches: 8. The CDR3 is CASSLRGQGRQPQHF. The CDR3 bases are TGTGCCAGCAGCCTTAGGGGACAGGGACGTCAGCCCCAGCATTTT.

The chain carries TRBV9 and TRBJ2-3; D possibly corresponds to TRBD2 (5 bases). The CDR3 length is 15 residues. V was trimmed by 0 bases and J by 2 bases, leaving 10 bases between them. The germline CDR1 and CDR2 sequences are SGDLS and YYNGEE. DNA for the CDR3: TGTGCCAGCAGCGTAGGTAGCGTCCCCACAGATACGCAGTATTTT. Protein: CASSVGSVPTDTQYF.

This sequence joins TRBV7-6 and TRBJ1-4; perhaps TRBD1 as D (6 bases). V was trimmed by 1 base and J by 8 bases, leaving 14 bases between them. Looked up from germline, CDR1 is SGHVS and CDR2 is FNYEAQ. The CDR3 consists of 15 residues. Here the CDR3 DNA reads TGTGCCAGCAGCTTAGTGGGGGGGCTTCGGGAAAAACTGTTTTTT. Encoded protein: CASSLVGGLREKLFF.

In DNA, the CDR3 is TGTGCCAGCAGTGAATCGGGGTTCAATCAGCCCCAGCATTTT. This gives the protein CASSESGFNQPQHF. This chain uses TRBV25-1 with TRBJ1-5; D remains ambiguous. The CDR3 has 14 residues. The germline V gene has CDR1 MGHDK and CDR2 SYGVNS. V was shortened by 1 base and J by 3 bases, with 7 bases between the two germline ends.

This clone is a singleton in its sample. The chain carries TRBV27 and TRBJ1-1, with TRBD1 matching 7 bases. V lost 8 bases, J lost 3 bases, and 6 bases stayed unmatched. In germline, CDR1 is MNHEY, CDR2 SMNVEV (reference sequence). The CDR3 is made up of 13 amino acids. The CDR3 is CASGQAGDTEAFF. For the CDR3, the DNA is TGTGCCAGCGGACAGGCTGGGGACACTGAAGCTTTCTTT.

The chain couples TRBV10-2 to TRBJ2-5, with D hard to call. V gave up 2 bases and J gave up 5 bases, with 9 bases separating them. The CDR3 covers 13 residues. Germline V CDR1 and CDR2: WSHSY, SAAADI. CDR3 coding DNA: TGCGCCAGCAGTGAGGTGGCTCGCGAGACCCAGTACTTC. Translation gives CASSEVARETQYF.

The V gene is TRBV19, the J gene TRBJ1-4; TRBD1 matches 9 bases. The CDR3 is 15 amino acids. Germline CDR1 reads LNHDA; CDR2 reads SQIVND (reference sequence). V trimming: 4 bases; J trimming: 6 bases; junction bases outside the gene matches: 6. The CDR3: CASSTTGGSYEKLFF. CDR3 sequence (DNA): TGTGCCAGTAGTACGACAGGGGGGTCTTATGAAAAACTGTTTTTT.